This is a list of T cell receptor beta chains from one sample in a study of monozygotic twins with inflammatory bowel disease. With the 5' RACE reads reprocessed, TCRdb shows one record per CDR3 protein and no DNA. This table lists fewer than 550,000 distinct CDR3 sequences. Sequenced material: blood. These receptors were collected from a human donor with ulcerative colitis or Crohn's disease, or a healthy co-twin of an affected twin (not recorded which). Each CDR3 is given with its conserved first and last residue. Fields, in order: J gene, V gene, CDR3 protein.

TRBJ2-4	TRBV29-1	CSVVGTGGIQYF
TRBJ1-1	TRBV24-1	CATSDSGNTEAFF
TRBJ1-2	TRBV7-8	CASSLTQGLDGYTF
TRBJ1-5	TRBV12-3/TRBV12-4	CASSPGAHQPQHF
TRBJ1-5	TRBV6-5	CASSYLLGQPQHF
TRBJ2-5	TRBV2	CASSTLLGETQYF
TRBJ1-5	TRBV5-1	CASSRDSSNQPQHF
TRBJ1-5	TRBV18	CASSPDSANQPQHF
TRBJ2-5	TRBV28	CASSLFERRETQYF
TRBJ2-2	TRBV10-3	CAISSGYGGGELFF
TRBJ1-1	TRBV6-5	CASSFLQGPLNEAFF
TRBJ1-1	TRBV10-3	CAISSREGGSNTEAFF
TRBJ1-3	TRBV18	CASSPTTGLSGNTIYF
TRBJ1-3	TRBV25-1	CASSTGAAGNTIYF
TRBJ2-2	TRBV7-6	CASSLAPEGIDTGELFF
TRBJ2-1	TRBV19	CASTTAASSYNEQFF
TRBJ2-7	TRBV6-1	CASSRGDPPWEQYF
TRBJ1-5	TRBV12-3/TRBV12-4	CASSRENQAQHF
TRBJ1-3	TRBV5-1	CASSLGADPSGNTIYF
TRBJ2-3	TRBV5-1	CASSAHRGTSGVRTDTPYF
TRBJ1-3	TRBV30	CAWSFGYSGNTIYF
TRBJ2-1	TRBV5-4	CASSLAGNYNEQFF
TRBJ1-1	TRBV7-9	CASSSLTGRVRDTEAFF
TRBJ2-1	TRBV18	CASSPLSGQYNEQFF
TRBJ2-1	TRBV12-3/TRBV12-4	CASTPGGDEQFF
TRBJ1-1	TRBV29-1	CSVAHQGNTEAFF
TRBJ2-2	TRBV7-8	CASSALAGVTGELFF